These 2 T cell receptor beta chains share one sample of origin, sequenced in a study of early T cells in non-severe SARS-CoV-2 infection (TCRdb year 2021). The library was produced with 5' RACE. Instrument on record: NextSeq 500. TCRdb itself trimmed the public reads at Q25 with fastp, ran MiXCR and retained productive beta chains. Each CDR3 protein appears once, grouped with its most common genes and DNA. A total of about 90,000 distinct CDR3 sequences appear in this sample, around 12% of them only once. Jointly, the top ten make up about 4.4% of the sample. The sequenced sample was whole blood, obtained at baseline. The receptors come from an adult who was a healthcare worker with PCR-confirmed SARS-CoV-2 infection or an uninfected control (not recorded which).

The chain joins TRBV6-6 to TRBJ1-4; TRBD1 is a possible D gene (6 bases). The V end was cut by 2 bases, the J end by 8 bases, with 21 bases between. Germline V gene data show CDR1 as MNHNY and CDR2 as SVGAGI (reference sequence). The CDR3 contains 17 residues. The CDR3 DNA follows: TGTGCCAGCAGTTACGCATCCTTCCGGGCTCAGGGGGAAAAACTGTTTTTT. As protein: CASSYASFRAQGEKLFF.

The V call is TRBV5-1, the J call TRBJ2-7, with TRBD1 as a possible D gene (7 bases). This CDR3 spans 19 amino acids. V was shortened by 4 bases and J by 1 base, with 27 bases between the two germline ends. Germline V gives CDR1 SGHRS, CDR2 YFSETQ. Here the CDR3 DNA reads TGCGCCAGCAGCCTCATCGGCAGGGGGGCAGGGAGGAGGTCCTACGAGCAGTACTTC. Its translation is CASSLIGRGAGRRSYEQYF.